The 20 T cell receptor beta chains in this list originate from one sample, sequenced in a study of T-cell reconstitution after alpha-beta-depleted transplantation in children. Unique molecular identifiers tagged the TCRbeta library. One entry per CDR3 protein, called by TCRdb with MiXCR from the PCR reads. Counted here are about 500,000 distinct CDR3 sequences, approximately 32% occurring once; the ten biggest clones make up 2% to 3%. This specimen was PBMCs from the stem cell graft donor, taken from the stem cell graft. Every receptor here comes from a human donor who donated a stem cell graft to a child with aplastic anemia.

This clonotype was seen a few times. The V call is TRBV12-3 or TRBV12-4, the J call TRBJ2-7, with a weak D call TRBD1 (6 bases). The CDR3 has 12 amino acids. V was trimmed by 6 bases and J by 8 bases, leaving 14 bases between them. The CDR3 here is CASSSRDNKQYV. As DNA, the CDR3 is TGTGCCAGCAGCTCCCGGGACAACAAGCAGTACGTC.

The V gene is TRBV4-2, the J gene TRBJ1-1, with 7 bases fitting TRBD1. Looked up from germline, CDR1 is LGHNA and CDR2 is YNFKEQ. The CDR3 sequence is 16 residues long. V lost 7 bases to trimming and J lost 5 bases; unmatched junction nucleotides: 16. CDR3 nucleotides: TGTGCCAGCATGAGGGGGCGCCAGGGCGGGAGAACTGAAGCTTTCTTT. Translation gives CASMRGRQGGRTEAFF.

V is TRBV20-1 and J is TRBJ2-1; 9 positions match TRBD2. CDR3 length equals 16 residues. Germline CDR1 and CDR2: DFQATT and SNEGSKA (reference sequence). J gave up 8 bases and V 0 bases, and 11 bases lay outside the gene matches. The CDR3: CSARERLGAGGDEQFF. CDR3 nucleotides: TGCAGTGCTAGAGAGAGACTAGGAGCGGGAGGCGATGAGCAGTTCTTC.

This clonotype was found many times. V gene TRBV7-2 combines with J gene TRBJ2-5; 11 nucleotides align to TRBD2. The CDR3 totals 14 residues. Germline values: CDR1 SGHTA, CDR2 FQGNSA. Trimming cost V 5 bases and J 5 bases; bases outside gene matches: 4. CDR3 sequence reads: CASSRSGRGETQYF. Written as DNA, the CDR3 is TGTGCCAGCAGCCGTAGCGGGAGGGGGGAGACCCAGTACTTC.

This clonotype was recorded many times. The chain recombines TRBV10-3 with TRBJ2-5, with 8 bases identical to TRBD1. The length of the CDR3 is 17 residues. V lost 2 bases to trimming and J lost 5 bases; unmatched junction nucleotides: 13. Germline V lookup: CDR1 ENHRY, CDR2 SYGVKD. The CDR3: CAISEPKGTGPGETQYF. The CDR3 nucleotides are TGTGCCATCAGTGAGCCCAAGGGGACAGGCCCCGGGGAGACCCAGTACTTC.

The chain has TRBV20-1 and TRBJ2-5; 8 nucleotides line up with TRBD2. Germline CDR1 is DFQATT and CDR2 is SNEGSKA (reference sequence). Losses at the gene ends were 5 bases for V and 5 bases for J; bases not matched to a gene: 13. The CDR3 contains 15 residues. CDR3 loop: CSASPLAGNWETQYF. CDR3 bases: TGCAGTGCTTCGCCCCTAGCGGGCAATTGGGAGACCCAGTACTTC.

This chain links TRBV7-2 with TRBJ2-2; D may be TRBD2 (6 bases). V was trimmed by 2 bases and J by 5 bases, leaving 18 bases between them. Germline lookup yields CDR1 SGHTA and CDR2 FQGNSA. The CDR3 length is 17 residues. Here the CDR3 reads CASSLRASASGTGELFF. The CDR3 nucleotides are TGTGCCAGCAGCTTAAGAGCTAGCGCCTCGGGGACCGGGGAGCTGTTTTTT.

This chain links TRBV6-1 with TRBJ2-1, with 10 bases fitting TRBD2. Germline values: CDR1 MNHNS, CDR2 SASEGT. After removal of 6 bases from V and 6 bases from J, the junction contained 8 bases not matched to a gene. The CDR3 has 15 residues. CDR3 sequence reads: CASSPSGRAPNEQFF. The CDR3 DNA is TGTGCCAGCAGCCCGAGCGGGAGGGCCCCCAATGAGCAGTTCTTC.

This chain links TRBV29-1 with TRBJ2-3; the match to TRBD2 covers 7 bases. The CDR3 has 17 amino acids. V dropped 1 base and J dropped 0; count of bases not matched to a gene: 10. Looked up from germline, CDR1 is SQVTM and CDR2 is ANQGSEA. CDR3 coding DNA: TGCAGCGTTGAAGCTCGGAGTCTAGCGGTGAGCACAGATACGCAGTATTTT. Translating gives CSVEARSLAVSTDTQYF.

About this clonotype: Sequence at one end of the junction differs from germline and may be a read error. The chain joins TRBV27 to TRBJ1-1; no definite D call. Germline V lookup: CDR1 MNHEY, CDR2 SMNVEV (reference sequence). CDR3 length: 14 residues. The CDR3 sequence is CASSSLHPNAEAFF. The CDR3 DNA sequence: TGTGCCAGCAGTTCTCTCCACCCGAACGCTGAAGCTTTCTTT.

This clonotype was recorded a few times. J is TRBJ2-1 and V is TRBV20-1; 13 bases align to TRBD2. The CDR3 totals 15 residues. Germline CDR1 reads DFQATT; CDR2 reads SNEGSKA (reference sequence). V shed 7 bases and J 5 bases; nucleotides not matched to a gene: 8. The CDR3 DNA sequence: TGCAGTGGTACAGAACTAGCGGGAGGGAACAATGAGCAGTTCTTC. Amino acids: CSGTELAGGNNEQFF.

The chain carries TRBV12-3 or TRBV12-4 and TRBJ1-5, with a weak D call TRBD1 (6 bases). The CDR3 consists of 16 residues. With 2 bases removed from V and 2 bases from J, the gap between germline ends came to 13 bases. The CDR3 is CASSLFSGEGNQPQHF. The CDR3 region has the DNA TGTGCCAGCAGTTTATTTTCAGGGGAAGGCAATCAGCCCCAGCATTTT.

The chain couples TRBV7-8 to TRBJ2-1; weak D call: TRBD2 (5 bases). The germline CDR1 and CDR2 sequences are SGHVS and FQNEAQ. V was clipped by 7 bases and J by 5 bases, with 18 bases between them. The CDR3 extends over 15 amino acids. The DNA of the CDR3 is TGTGCCAGCACCCCTCTCGGAGGTAAAAACAATGAGCAGTTCTTC. Amino acids: CASTPLGGKNNEQFF.

This chain links TRBV6-1 with TRBJ1-1, with D perhaps TRBD1 (5 bases). The CDR3 totals 15 residues. The germline V gene has CDR1 MNHNS and CDR2 SASEGT. The V end lost 2 bases, the J end lost 5 bases, and 15 bases lay between the germline ends. The CDR3 spells CASSERGRTGTEAFF. The CDR3 bases are TGTGCCAGCAGTGAAAGGGGACGGACGGGAACTGAAGCTTTCTTT.

J is TRBJ2-7 and V is TRBV15; the D gene is possibly TRBD2 (7 bases). The V end was cut by 0 bases, the J end by 2 bases, with 11 bases between. The CDR3 totals 15 residues. Germline values: CDR1 LNHNV, CDR2 YYDKDF (reference sequence). In DNA form, the CDR3 reads TGTGCCACCAGCAGAGAACGGGGGGCGGCCTACGAGCAGTACTTC. Translated, it gives CATSRERGAAYEQYF.

This clonotype has only a few counts. This chain links TRBV7-9 with TRBJ2-3; TRBD2 is a possible D gene (7 bases). This CDR3 contains 15 residues. The V gene's germline CDR1 is SEHNR and CDR2 FQNEAQ (reference sequence). Trimming stripped 5 bases from V and 2 bases from J, with 14 bases between. CDR3: CASSREGGATDTQYF. The CDR3 bases are TGTGCCAGCAGCCGCGAAGGGGGGGCCACAGATACGCAGTATTTT. The complete variable domain, with remaining parts taken from reference TRBV7-9 and TRBJ2-3, reads DTGVSQNPRHKITKRGQNVTFRCDPISEHNRLYWYRQTLGQGPEFLTYFQNEAQLEKSRLLSDRFSAERPKGSFSTLEIQRTEQGDSAMYLCASSREGGATDTQYFGPGTRLTVL.

This sequence joins TRBV18 and TRBJ2-1; TRBD2 agrees at 11 bases. In germline, CDR1 is KGHSH, CDR2 LQKENI. With 3 bases clipped from V and 9 bases from J, the junction kept 16 bases outside the gene matches. CDR3 length equals 18 residues. DNA for the CDR3: TGTGCCAGCTCACCGACTAGCGGGAAGGCCATTCAGAGGGGTGAGCAGTTCTTC. Amino acids: CASSPTSGKAIQRGEQFF.

J is TRBJ2-7 and V is TRBV18; D gene unclear. V lost 6 bases and J lost 0, with 12 bases in between. The germline V gene encodes CDR1 KGHSH and CDR2 LQKENI. This CDR3 is built from 14 residues. The CDR3, as DNA: TGTGCCAGCTCGCGGCAAATGAGCTCCTACGAGCAGTACTTC. This codes for CASSRQMSSYEQYF.

The J gene is TRBJ2-7, the V gene TRBV5-1; D is undetermined. The V and J ends lost 4 bases and 4 bases respectively, with 15 bases between them. Looked up from germline, CDR1 is SGHRS and CDR2 is YFSETQ. The CDR3 runs 14 residues. In nucleotides, the CDR3 is TGCGCCAGCAGCCGATACCAAACAGTTTACGAGCAGTACTTC. Its translation: CASSRYQTVYEQYF. The variable domain in full, completed from reference TRBV5-1 and TRBJ2-7, reads KAGVTQTPRYLIKTRGQQVTLSCSPISGHRSVSWYQQTPGQGLQFLFEYFSETQRNKGNFPGRFSGRQFSNSRSEMNVSTLELGDSALYLCASSRYQTVYEQYFGPGTRLTVT.

V and J are TRBV29-1 and TRBJ1-2; D is perhaps TRBD1 (6 bases). Germline CDR1 SQVTM, CDR2 ANQGSEA. Trimming took off 5 bases at V and 5 bases at J, with 18 bases between the two ends. This CDR3 region has 14 residues. The CDR3 nucleotides are TGCAGCGTTCCATCGACAGGTATCGGATATGGCTACACCTTC. It specifies CSVPSTGIGYGYTF.